Below, 23 T cell receptor beta chains from the same sample are listed, as sequenced in a study of T cells in Graves' hyperthyroidism and ophthalmopathy. TCR beta CDR3 regions were amplified from RNA transcripts. The HTBI primer set was used in a first-round RT-PCR of the TCR CDR3. From the multiplex PCR reads, TCRdb called clonotypes with MiXCR, one entry per CDR3 protein. The sample includes over 650,000 distinct CDR3 sequences, 15% to 20% of them seen just once. The sequenced material came from blood. The source is a man aged 18 to 29 with Graves' hyperthyroidism.

Concerning this clonotype: A much bigger clone sits one base away, suggesting this may be a read error. The rearrangement joins TRBV20-1 to TRBJ2-3; D remains ambiguous. V dropped 1 base and J dropped 3 bases, with 8 bases sitting between them. Germline V gene sequence: CDR1 DFQATT, CDR2 SNEGSKA (reference sequence). The CDR3 contains 13 residues. The CDR3 DNA is TGCAGTGCTAGAGGGAGTCGTACAGATACGCAGTATTTT. Translating it yields CSARGSRTDTQYF.

This clonotype was seen only a few times. This chain uses TRBV28 with TRBJ1-4, with D possibly being TRBD1 (6 bases). V was pared by 6 bases and J by 6 bases, with 11 bases between. The germline gives CDR1 MDHEN, CDR2 SYDVKM. The CDR3 is 13 amino acids. The CDR3 nucleotides are TGTGCCAGCAGAGGAGGGGGGGATGAAAAACTGTTTTTT. This encodes CASRGGGDEKLFF.

V is TRBV5-8 and J is TRBJ2-7; TRBD2 aligns across 7 bases. The V segment lost 0 bases and the J segment 2 bases; nucleotides outside the gene matches: 5. This CDR3 has 15 residues. Germline CDR1 reads SGHTS; CDR2 reads YDEGEE. In nucleotides, the CDR3 is TGTGCCAGCAGCTTGGACGGCGGGGGTACCTACGAGCAGTACTTC. Amino acid sequence: CASSLDGGGTYEQYF.

The rearrangement joins TRBV6-2 or TRBV6-3 to TRBJ2-7; TRBD2 might be the D (6 bases). CDR3 length: 15 amino acids. Trimming took 5 bases from V and 7 from J, leaving 21 bases between them. Germline V gene sequence: CDR1 MNHEY, CDR2 SVGEGT. The CDR3 bases are TGTGCCAGCAGTCTCCGGCCAACCTGGGGGGATGAGCAGTACTTC. It specifies CASSLRPTWGDEQYF.

The chain has TRBV7-9 and TRBJ2-1, with no clear D. Trimming removed 3 bases from V and 4 bases from J, with 16 bases in between. The length of the CDR3 is 16 residues. Germline V lookup: CDR1 SEHNR, CDR2 FQNEAQ (reference sequence). CDR3 sequence: CASSFFPRPPYNEQFF. CDR3 nucleotide sequence: TGTGCCAGCAGCTTTTTCCCCCGACCCCCATACAATGAGCAGTTCTTC. The full variable domain, its missing parts supplied by reference TRBV7-9 and TRBJ2-1, is DTGVSQNPRHKITKRGQNVTFRCDPISEHNRLYWYRQTLGQGPEFLTYFQNEAQLEKSRLLSDRFSAERPKGSFSTLEIQRTEQGDSAMYLCASSFFPRPPYNEQFFGPGTRLTVL.

CDR3 in DNA: TGTGCCAGCTCACCACTCGGGACATTTCTAGCCAAAAACATTCAGTACTTC. It is translated as CASSPLGTFLAKNIQYF. The chain uses TRBV18 and TRBJ2-4; D is perhaps TRBD1 (6 bases). The CDR3 has 17 residues. CDR1 KGHSH and CDR2 LQKENI come from the germline V gene. Between the trimmed V and J ends, which lost 1 base and 0 bases, there was a span of 13 bases.

This clonotype has ten or more counts. This chain links TRBV6-1 with TRBJ2-3; D tentatively reads TRBD1 or TRBD2 (5 bases each). The CDR3 runs 12 residues. Looked up from germline, CDR1 is MNHNS and CDR2 is SASEGT. The V end lost 6 bases, the J end lost 6 bases, and 10 bases lay between the germline ends. The CDR3 loop reads CASSRDRDTQYF. In DNA, the CDR3 is TGTGCCAGCAGCAGGGACCGTGATACGCAGTATTTT.

Ten or more counts support this clonotype. The chain has TRBV10-3 and TRBJ2-7, with TRBD2 as a possible D gene (5 bases). Germline V gene sequence: CDR1 ENHRY, CDR2 SYGVKD. The CDR3 extends over 12 amino acids. Trimming removed 8 bases from V and 10 bases from J, with 18 bases in between. The DNA for the CDR3 is TGTGCCATCCGAGGGCAGGTCTGGGTTCAGTACTTC. Translating gives CAIRGQVWVQYF.

The chain recombines TRBV6-4 with TRBJ2-2, with no clear D. Trimming removed 0 bases at V and 5 bases at J, with 13 bases between. The CDR3 extends over 16 amino acids. CDR1 MRHNA and CDR2 SNTAGT come from the germline V gene. The chain's CDR3 is CASSDSASSPTGELFF. The CDR3 DNA is TGTGCCAGCAGTGACTCGGCTAGTAGTCCTACCGGGGAGCTGTTTTTT.

This clonotype turned up a few times. V and J are TRBV9 and TRBJ2-1, with 7 positions matching TRBD2. V shed 2 bases, J shed 4 bases, and the junction held 3 bases outside the gene matches. The CDR3 consists of 14 residues. Germline loops: CDR1 SGDLS, CDR2 YYNGEE. CDR3 sequence: CASSVGTIYNEQFF. As DNA, the CDR3 is TGTGCCAGCAGCGTCGGGACTATTTACAATGAGCAGTTCTTC. Combining the CDR3 with reference TRBV9 and TRBJ2-1 gives the whole variable domain DSGVTQTPKHLITATGQRVTLRCSPRSGDLSVYWYQQSLDQGLQFLIQYYNGEERAKGNILERFSAQQFPDLHSELNLSSLELGDSALYFCASSVGTIYNEQFFGPGTRLTVL.

CDR3 region: CASSSSRAGTQYF. The CDR3 DNA reads TGTGCCAGCAGTAGCAGCAGGGCGGGTACGCAGTATTTT. The chain combines TRBV27 with TRBJ2-3; D could derive from TRBD1 or TRBD2 (5 bases each). This CDR3 has 13 residues. Trimming removed 5 bases from V and 8 bases from J, with 14 bases in between. CDR1 and CDR2 from the germline V gene are MNHEY and SMNVEV (reference sequence).

This clonotype has only a few counts. This chain uses TRBV6-2 or TRBV6-3 with TRBJ2-5, with D possibly being TRBD1 (6 bases). Germline CDR1 MNHEY, CDR2 SVGEGT. Trimming took 2 bases from V and 2 from J, leaving 15 bases between them. The CDR3 loop spans 16 amino acids. The CDR3 sequence: CASSYVGRGQQETQYF. The CDR3 bases are TGTGCCAGCAGTTACGTGGGTAGGGGACAACAAGAGACCCAGTACTTC.

Remarks on this clonotype: This may be a read error: a much more frequent sequence differs by one nucleotide. The chain is built from TRBV7-8 and TRBJ1-1; D remains ambiguous. The germline gives CDR1 SGHVS, CDR2 FQNEAQ. Trimming cost V 4 bases and J 2 bases, with 11 bases left between them. This CDR3 has 14 residues. DNA for the CDR3: TGTGCCAGCAGCTGTGGACGGATCAACACTGAAGCTTTCTTT. Protein: CASSCGRINTEAFF.

Remarks on this clonotype: Since the CDR3 does not end with the conserved phenylalanine or tryptophan, this likely comes from a read error. V usage is TRBV6-2 or TRBV6-3 and J usage is TRBJ2-7, with D unresolved. This CDR3 is built from 13 residues. V was shortened by 2 bases and J by 5 bases, with 10 bases between the two germline ends. The V gene's germline CDR1 is MNHEY and CDR2 SVGEGT. CDR3 region: CASSYDGTHEQYL. DNA for the CDR3: TGTGCCAGCAGTTACGACGGTACCCACGAGCAGTACCTC.

This clonotype was observed many times. CDR3 coding DNA: TGCAGTGCTAACAGGGCGGAGTCCTACAATGAGCAGTTCTTC. This translates into CSANRAESYNEQFF. The gene calls are TRBV20-1 and TRBJ2-1, with a possible D match to TRBD1 (6 bases). Trimming pared 4 bases from V and 1 base from J, leaving 11 bases between. This CDR3 comprises 14 residues. Per the germline V gene, CDR1 is DFQATT and CDR2 is SNEGSKA (reference sequence).

This clonotype was seen a single time. The rearrangement joins TRBV5-1 to TRBJ2-7; TRBD1 matches at 7 bases. Germline CDR1 is SGHRS and CDR2 is YFSETQ. V trimming: 2 bases; J trimming: 6 bases; junction bases outside the gene matches: 5. The CDR3 runs 13 residues. CDR3 loop: CASSLGDRGEQYF. The CDR3 bases are TGCGCCAGCAGCTTAGGGGACAGAGGCGAGCAGTACTTC.

V and J are TRBV27 and TRBJ2-1; the D gene is possibly TRBD2 (7 bases). Trimming took off 0 bases at V and 7 bases at J, with 28 bases between the two ends. This CDR3 spans 20 amino acids. The germline gives CDR1 MNHEY, CDR2 SMNVEV (reference sequence). CDR3 loop: CASSLSWPGRGGRRENEQFF. CDR3 coding DNA: TGTGCCAGCAGTTTATCGTGGCCTGGGAGGGGGGGGAGAAGGGAAAATGAGCAGTTCTTC.

In this sample, this clonotype turned up many times. The chain has TRBV7-6 and TRBJ2-3; 9 bases are shared with TRBD1. Germline CDR1 is SGHVS and CDR2 is FNYEAQ. This CDR3 is 14 amino acids long. After removal of 5 bases from V and 7 bases from J, the junction contained 7 bases not matched to a gene. The CDR3 DNA is TGTGCCAGCAGCCCGGGACAGGGAATTTATACGCAGTATTTT. It is translated as CASSPGQGIYTQYF.

This clonotype was seen ten or more times. The chain has TRBV2 and TRBJ2-2; D gene ambiguous. CDR3 length equals 15 residues. Germline loops: CDR1 SNHLY, CDR2 FYNNEI. V was trimmed by 4 bases and J by 2 bases, leaving 11 bases between them. CDR3 loop: CASSVRISNTGELFF. The CDR3, as DNA: TGTGCCAGCAGTGTTCGTATCTCCAACACCGGGGAGCTGTTTTTT.

The genes are TRBV5-4 and TRBJ2-5; 12 bases are shared with TRBD2. Looked up from germline, CDR1 is SGHNT and CDR2 is YYREEE (reference sequence). Trimming removed 5 bases from V and 4 bases from J; junction bases left unmatched: 9. CDR3 length equals 16 residues. The CDR3 DNA sequence: TGTGCCAGCAGGTCCGCGCTAGCGGGGGGGCGAGAGACCCAGTACTTC. Its translation is CASRSALAGGRETQYF.

This clonotype was found a few times. The chain couples TRBV28 to TRBJ2-5; 7 bases agree with TRBD1. CDR1 and CDR2 (germline): MDHEN, SYDVKM. CDR3 size: 16 residues. The V gene end was trimmed by 6 bases and the J gene end by 0 bases; junction bases not matched to a gene: 10. The CDR3 nucleotides read TGTGCCAGCAGCGACAACCGGGACAGCTACCAAGAGACCCAGTACTTC. It encodes CASSDNRDSYQETQYF.

V usage is TRBV27 and J usage is TRBJ2-2; D is uncertain. The length of the CDR3 is 15 residues. Germline V lookup: CDR1 MNHEY, CDR2 SMNVEV (reference sequence). Deletions cut 4 bases from V and 0 bases from J, with 9 bases between. The CDR3 loop is CASSSAPANTGELFF. The CDR3, as DNA: TGTGCCAGCAGTTCCGCGCCCGCGAACACCGGGGAGCTGTTTTTT.

V gene TRBV20-1 combines with J gene TRBJ2-7; possibly TRBD1 for D (6 bases). Germline V gives CDR1 DFQATT, CDR2 SNEGSKA (reference sequence). V was pared by 4 bases and J by 5 bases, with 12 bases between. The CDR3 has 12 residues. The CDR3 sequence: CSAKGDLDEQYF. DNA for the CDR3: TGCAGTGCTAAGGGGGACCTGGACGAGCAGTACTTC.